These 32 T cell receptor beta chains were all obtained from the same sample, sequenced in a study of CD4 T cell repertoires in COVID-19. Measured with immunoSEQ multiplex PCR; TCRdb has only the in-frame clones, and not every one. The sample has about 75,000 clones, roughly 80% seen once; the top ten hold about 0.58%. The specimen was CD4+ T cells from peripheral blood, collected after recovery from COVID-19. The receptors here all came from a human donor who had COVID-19.

This clone was seen a handful of times. The chain is built from TRBV7-9 and TRBJ2-3; D might be TRBD2 (6 bases). CDR1 is SEHNR and CDR2 is FQNEAQ in the germline V gene (reference sequence). The V gene lost 3 bases and the J gene lost 9 bases, with 13 bases spanning the gap. CDR3 size: 13 residues. The CDR3 DNA reads TGTGCCAGCAGCTTTCTGACTGGGGGGACGCAGTATTTT. Encoded protein: CASSFLTGGTQYF.

In this sample, this clone turned up a few times. The V call is TRBV5-1, the J call TRBJ2-7; 8 bases match TRBD1. V shed 7 bases, J shed 0 bases, and the junction held 3 bases outside the gene matches. The CDR3 consists of 13 residues. Per germline, CDR1 SGHRS and CDR2 YFSETQ. The CDR3 spells CASGQGPSYEQYF. CDR3 nucleotides: TGCGCCAGCGGACAGGGCCCCTCCTACGAGCAGTACTTC.

This clone appeared a few times. V and J are TRBV7-9 and TRBJ2-2; D not certain. This CDR3 contains 16 residues. The germline gives CDR1 SEHNR, CDR2 FQNEAQ (reference sequence). V lost 5 bases and J 3 bases, leaving 16 bases between the germline ends. CDR3 sequence reads: CASSPWQDGHTGELFF. The CDR3 nucleotides are TGTGCCAGCAGCCCGTGGCAGGATGGGCACACCGGGGAGCTGTTTTTT.

CDR3 sequence reads: CASSLVTGLAGGSNEQFF. Written as DNA, the CDR3 is TGTGCCAGCAGCTTAGTAACGGGACTAGCGGGAGGGTCCAATGAGCAGTTCTTC. The genes are TRBV7-2 and TRBJ2-1, with TRBD2 matching 16 bases. Looked up from germline, CDR1 is SGHTA and CDR2 is FQGNSA. The V gene end was trimmed by 1 base and the J gene end by 6 bases; junction bases not matched to a gene: 6. The CDR3 totals 18 residues.

The chain uses TRBV20-1 and TRBJ1-3; D may be TRBD1 (5 bases). V lost 5 bases and J 4 bases, leaving 15 bases between the germline ends. The CDR3 spans 14 residues. In germline, CDR1 is DFQATT, CDR2 SNEGSKA (reference sequence). CDR3 coding DNA: TGCAGTGCTGGTGAAACAGGCCCGGGAAACACCATATATTTT. Amino acid sequence: CSAGETGPGNTIYF.

The chain combines TRBV18 with TRBJ1-1; D is perhaps TRBD1 (6 bases). The CDR3 has 13 residues. The ends were cut back, 2 bases at V and 8 bases at J, with 12 bases in the middle. CDR1 is KGHSH, CDR2 LQKENI, per germline. The CDR3: CASSPGAGAEAFF. CDR3 bases: TGTGCCAGCTCACCAGGGGCGGGGGCCGAAGCTTTCTTT.

CDR3 region: CASSQVTDNGYTF. CDR3 coding DNA: TGTGCCAGCAGCCAAGTAACAGATAATGGCTACACCTTC. The chain carries TRBV3-1 (or the pseudogene TRBV3-2) and TRBJ1-2, with unresolved D. CDR1 LGHDT and CDR2 YNNKEL come from the germline V gene (reference sequence). This CDR3 region has 13 residues. V was clipped by 1 base and J by 6 bases, with 9 bases between them.

The rearrangement links TRBV5-1 to TRBJ2-2, with D possibly matching TRBD1 (6 bases). Looked up from germline, CDR1 is SGHRS and CDR2 is YFSETQ. The CDR3 has 15 residues. Trimming left V 3 bases short and J 4 bases short, with 13 bases between. The CDR3 sequence: CASSSTQGTTGELFF. The CDR3 nucleotides read TGCGCCAGCAGCTCCACGCAGGGGACCACCGGGGAGCTGTTTTTT.

The chain has TRBV3-1 (or the pseudogene TRBV3-2) and TRBJ2-1, with 11 bases matching TRBD2. The CDR3 sequence is 13 residues long. V lost 7 bases, J lost 10 bases, and 6 bases stayed unmatched. Germline V lookup: CDR1 LGHDT, CDR2 YNNKEL (reference sequence). The CDR3 coding sequence is TGTGCCAGCATCTCTAGCGGGGGGAACGAGCAGTTCTTC. This translates into CASISSGGNEQFF.

The CDR3 DNA reads as TGTGCCAGCAGCCGGGACAGGGGAGATCAGCCCCAGCATTTT. This gives the protein CASSRDRGDQPQHF. The J gene is TRBJ1-5, the V gene TRBV7-2; 10 bases match TRBD1. Germline values: CDR1 SGHTA, CDR2 FQGNSA. The CDR3 is 14 amino acids. J was trimmed by 5 bases and V by 5 bases; bases with no gene match: 3. The variable domain in full, completed from reference TRBV7-2 and TRBJ1-5, reads GAGVSQSPSNKVTEKGKDVELRCDPISGHTALYWYRQSLGQGLEFLIYFQGNSAPDKSGLPSDRFSAERTGGSVSTLTIQRTQQEDSAVYLCASSRDRGDQPQHFGDGTRLSIL.

The chain links TRBV9 to TRBJ1-6; 8 bases map to TRBD1. The CDR3 is 14 amino acids. V lost 4 bases to trimming and J lost 10 bases; unmatched junction nucleotides: 7. Germline CDR1 is SGDLS and CDR2 is YYNGEE. The CDR3 bases are TGTGCCAGCAGCATAGGACAGGGTTTCTCACCCCTCCACTTT. Protein product: CASSIGQGFSPLHF.

The chain uses TRBV11-1 and TRBJ1-1; 7 positions match TRBD1. The V gene's germline CDR1 is SGHAT and CDR2 FQDESV (reference sequence). V lost 3 bases to trimming and J lost 5 bases; unmatched junction nucleotides: 6. CDR3 length: 14 residues. CDR3 coding DNA: TGTGCCAGCAGCTTTCTCAGGGGGTCTACTGAAGCTTTCTTT. Protein sequence: CASSFLRGSTEAFF.

V is TRBV30 and J is TRBJ1-1; TRBD1 matches at 8 bases. The CDR3 is made up of 15 amino acids. Trimming removed 3 bases from V and 3 bases from J; junction bases left unmatched: 9. Germline assignment: CDR1 GTSNPN and CDR2 SVGIG (reference sequence). CDR3 sequence reads: CAWRALQGGDTEAFF. CDR3 nucleotide sequence: TGTGCCTGGAGGGCACTACAGGGGGGGGACACTGAAGCTTTCTTT.

The J gene is TRBJ2-7, the V gene TRBV6-5; D is undetermined. The CDR3 is made up of 11 amino acids. V was trimmed by 6 bases and J by 5 bases, leaving 8 bases between them. Per the germline V gene, CDR1 is MNHEY and CDR2 is SVGAGI. CDR3 in amino acids: CASRDHDEQYF. CDR3 nucleotide sequence: TGTGCCAGCAGAGACCATGACGAGCAGTACTTC.

The gene calls are TRBV6-5 and TRBJ1-2, with D unclear. Trimming stripped 4 bases from V and 5 bases from J, with 17 bases between. Germline CDR1 reads MNHEY; CDR2 reads SVGAGI. The CDR3 is 15 amino acids. The DNA of the CDR3 is TGTGCCAGCAGTTCCGGGCCCCTCTCCCTATATGGCTACACCTTC. Its translation is CASSSGPLSLYGYTF.

This clone was counted only a few times. The chain is built from TRBV11-2 and TRBJ1-1, with 7 bases identical to TRBD1. Germline V gives CDR1 SGHAT, CDR2 FQNNGV. Trimming removed 8 bases from V and 4 bases from J; junction bases left unmatched: 7. The CDR3 runs 13 residues. DNA for the CDR3: TGTGCCAGCTCCCTGGGACAGCTCACTGAAGCTTTCTTT. Protein: CASSLGQLTEAFF.

The rearrangement joins TRBV21-1 to TRBJ1-1. TRBV21-1 represents a pseudogene. The CDR3 spans 16 residues. CDR3 loop: CASSKGMGVMNTEAFF. In DNA form, the CDR3 reads TGTGCCAGCAGCAAAGGGATGGGAGTGATGAACACTGAAGCTTTCTTT.

The chain links TRBV19 to TRBJ2-5; a possible D gene is TRBD2 (5 bases). Trimming took off 6 bases at V and 4 bases at J, with 12 bases between the two ends. There are 13 residues in the CDR3. Germline V CDR1 and CDR2: LNHDA, SQIVND (reference sequence). The CDR3 DNA is TGTGCCAGTAGCCGAGGGCGAGGAGAGACCCAGTACTTC. This gives the protein CASSRGRGETQYF.

The chain uses TRBV5-8 and TRBJ1-4; 8 bases agree with TRBD1. Germline CDR1 and CDR2: SGHTS and YDEGEE. The CDR3 covers 15 residues. J gave up 6 bases and V 5 bases, and 9 bases lay outside the gene matches. The CDR3 spells CASRLSGTGDEKLFF. For the CDR3, the DNA is TGTGCCAGCAGACTTTCCGGGACAGGCGATGAAAAACTGTTTTTT.

This rearrangement joins TRBV28 to TRBJ1-2, with 7 bases fitting TRBD1. Losses at the gene ends were 5 bases for V and 4 bases for J; bases not matched to a gene: 10. The CDR3 runs 15 residues. Germline values: CDR1 MDHEN, CDR2 SYDVKM. Written as DNA, the CDR3 is TGTGCCAGCAGTCCAAGCGGACAGGAGATCTATGGCTACACCTTC. It yields the protein CASSPSGQEIYGYTF.

The chain couples TRBV6-5 to TRBJ1-2, with 11 bases identical to TRBD1. Per germline, CDR1 MNHEY and CDR2 SVGAGI. J gave up 4 bases and V 6 bases, and 7 bases lay outside the gene matches. The CDR3 runs 15 residues. DNA of the CDR3: TGTGCCAGCAGATCCGGACAGGGGGCGGGCTATGGCTACACCTTC. As protein: CASRSGQGAGYGYTF.

V is TRBV7-2 and J is TRBJ2-3, with 7 nucleotides matching TRBD2. The CDR3 extends over 17 amino acids. With 5 bases clipped from V and 3 bases from J, the junction kept 14 bases outside the gene matches. From germline, CDR1 is SGHTA and CDR2 FQGNSA. The DNA of the CDR3 is TGTGCCAGCAGCCCATCAGTAGCGGGTCCAGAGACAGATACGCAGTATTTT. Protein: CASSPSVAGPETDTQYF.

This chain connects TRBV19 to TRBJ1-2; tentatively, D is TRBD1 (6 bases). The V end lost 7 bases, the J end lost 7 bases, and 16 bases lay between the germline ends. The V gene's germline CDR1 is LNHDA and CDR2 SQIVND (reference sequence). The CDR3 sequence is 13 residues long. CDR3 DNA sequence: TGTGCCAGTACCCCGGGACTGACAGGTGGCTACACCTTC. Amino acids: CASTPGLTGGYTF. Supplemented by reference TRBV19 and TRBJ1-2, the full variable domain reads DGGITQSPKYLFRKEGQNVTLSCEQNLNHDAMYWYRQDPGQGLRLIYYSQIVNDFQKGDIAEGYSVSREKKESFPLTVTSAQKNPTAFYLCASTPGLTGGYTFGSGTRLTVV.

The chain links TRBV3-1 (or the pseudogene TRBV3-2) to TRBJ1-4; D unresolved. Per the germline V gene, CDR1 is LGHDT and CDR2 is YNNKEL (reference sequence). The V end lost 4 bases, the J end lost 0 bases, and 6 bases lay between the germline ends. The CDR3 extends over 14 amino acids. CDR3 residues: CASSPVTTNEKLFF. CDR3 coding DNA: TGTGCCAGCAGCCCGGTGACAACTAATGAAAAACTGTTTTTT.

The chain has TRBV19 and TRBJ2-5, with a possible D match to TRBD1 (5 bases). The CDR3 runs 15 residues. Germline V gene data show CDR1 as LNHDA and CDR2 as SQIVND (reference sequence). Trimming stripped 5 bases from V and 0 bases from J, with 13 bases between. CDR3 residues: CASSQQASNQETQYF. The CDR3 region has the DNA TGTGCCAGTAGTCAACAGGCGTCCAACCAAGAGACCCAGTACTTC. The variable domain in full, with the rest retrieved from reference TRBV19 and TRBJ2-5, is DGGITQSPKYLFRKEGQNVTLSCEQNLNHDAMYWYRQDPGQGLRLIYYSQIVNDFQKGDIAEGYSVSREKKESFPLTVTSAQKNPTAFYLCASSQQASNQETQYFGPGTRLLVL.

J is TRBJ1-2 and V is TRBV6-5, with TRBD1 matching 9 bases. Germline CDR1 reads MNHEY; CDR2 reads SVGAGI. The CDR3 length is 15 residues. The V segment lost 6 bases and the J segment 8 bases; nucleotides outside the gene matches: 13. The CDR3 sequence: CASRPSPGQGWGYTF. The CDR3 bases are TGTGCCAGCAGGCCGAGCCCGGGACAGGGCTGGGGCTACACCTTC.

This clone has just a few counts. This chain connects TRBV9 to TRBJ2-7; possibly TRBD1 for D (5 bases). CDR3 length: 13 amino acids. Deletions cut 0 bases from V and 6 bases from J, with 10 bases between. Germline CDR1 SGDLS, CDR2 YYNGEE. The CDR3 loop reads CASSVAQGFEQYF. In nucleotides, the CDR3 is TGTGCCAGCAGCGTAGCGCAGGGTTTCGAGCAGTACTTC.

This sequence joins TRBV7-2 and TRBJ2-7; D may be TRBD2 (5 bases). In germline, CDR1 is SGHTA, CDR2 FQGNSA. The V and J ends lost 3 bases and 3 bases respectively, with 12 bases between them. The CDR3 contains 14 residues. The CDR3: CASSFSGIGYEQYF. As DNA, the CDR3 is TGTGCCAGCAGCTTTTCGGGGATCGGCTACGAGCAGTACTTC.

The rearrangement joins TRBV30 to TRBJ1-4; no firm D call. V was shortened by 2 bases and J by 8 bases, with 18 bases between the two germline ends. Germline CDR1 and CDR2: GTSNPN and SVGIG (reference sequence). The CDR3 spans 15 residues. This CDR3 reads CAWSSETILREKLFF. The CDR3 nucleotides read TGTGCCTGGAGTTCGGAGACAATTCTGCGGGAAAAACTGTTTTTT.

This clone showed up just a few times. The chain uses TRBV9 and TRBJ1-2; D perhaps matches TRBD1 (5 bases). The CDR3 has 16 amino acids. V lost 0 bases to trimming and J lost 3 bases, with 15 bases between them. Germline values: CDR1 SGDLS, CDR2 YYNGEE. CDR3 DNA: TGTGCCAGCAGCGTAGTCGTGGGGACGGCCCACTATGGCTACACCTTC. Amino acid sequence: CASSVVVGTAHYGYTF.

The chain recombines TRBV5-6 with TRBJ1-5; D is possibly TRBD1 (5 bases). V lost 0 bases and J 5 bases, leaving 15 bases between the germline ends. Germline CDR1 SGHDT, CDR2 YYEEEE. The CDR3 extends over 16 amino acids. In DNA form, the CDR3 reads TGTGCCAGCAGCTTGGGGGGGTCTCGTTCGGATCAGCCCCAGCATTTT. It specifies CASSLGGSRSDQPQHF. The entire variable domain, with the rest obtained from reference TRBV5-6 and TRBJ1-5, is as follows: DAGVTQSPTHLIKTRGQQVTLRCSPKSGHDTVSWYQQALGQGPQFIFQYYEEEERQRGNFPDRFSGHQFPNYSSELNVNALLLGDSALYLCASSLGGSRSDQPQHFGDGTRLSIL.

This chain uses TRBV4-2 with TRBJ2-4, with 9 bases fitting TRBD2. The CDR3 extends over 16 amino acids. From germline, CDR1 is LGHNA and CDR2 YNFKEQ. V shed 0 bases and J 9 bases; nucleotides not matched to a gene: 9. The CDR3 sequence is CASSQDLIAGAVIQYF. The CDR3 DNA reads TGTGCCAGCAGCCAAGATTTAATAGCGGGGGCCGTCATTCAGTACTTC.